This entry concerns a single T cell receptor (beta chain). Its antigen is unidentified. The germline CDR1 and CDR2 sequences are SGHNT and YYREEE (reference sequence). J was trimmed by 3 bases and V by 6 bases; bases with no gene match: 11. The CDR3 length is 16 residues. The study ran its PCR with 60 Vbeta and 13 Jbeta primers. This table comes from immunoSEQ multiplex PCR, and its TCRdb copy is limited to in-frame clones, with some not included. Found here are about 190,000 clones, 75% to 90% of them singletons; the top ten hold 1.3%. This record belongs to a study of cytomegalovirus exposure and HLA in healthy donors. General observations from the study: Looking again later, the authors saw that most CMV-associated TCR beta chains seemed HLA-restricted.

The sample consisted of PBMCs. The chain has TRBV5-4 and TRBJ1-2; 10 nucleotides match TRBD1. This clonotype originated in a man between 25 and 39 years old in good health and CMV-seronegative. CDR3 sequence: CASKTGGAGSHYGYTF. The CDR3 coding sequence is TGTGCCAGCAAGACAGGGGGCGCCGGCTCTCACTATGGCTACACCTTC.